Each of the 6 T cell receptor beta chains below was sequenced from the same sample in a study of blood T cell repertoires in COVID-19. Generated by immunoSEQ multiplex PCR, the TCRdb table keeps only in-frame clones and is missing some. Found here are more than 150,000 clones, over 80% of them singletons; the top ten hold about an eighth. Sequencing was carried out using PBMCs or T cells enriched from blood (not recorded which). The receptors originated from a woman aged 60-75 years who had recovered from COVID-19.

The chain links TRBV29-1 to TRBJ1-4; D uncertain. With 2 bases removed from V and 14 bases from J, the gap between germline ends came to 12 bases. Germline V lookup: CDR1 SQVTM, CDR2 ANQGSEA. CDR3 length: 11 amino acids. This CDR3 reads CSVERRGGLFF. CDR3 DNA sequence: TGCAGCGTTGAACGCCGTGGAGGTCTGTTTTTT.

Only one count was recorded for this clone. The rearrangement links TRBV10-3 to TRBJ1-3; 7 bases are shared with TRBD1. The J segment lost 0 bases and the V segment lost 5 bases, leaving 13 bases of the junction unmatched. The CDR3 extends over 18 amino acids. Germline loops: CDR1 ENHRY, CDR2 SYGVKD. The DNA for the CDR3 is TGTGCCATCAGTACAGGGGAGCCTGGCTGGAGCTCTGGAAACACCATATATTTT. This translates into CAISTGEPGWSSGNTIYF.

The chain is built from TRBV19 and TRBJ1-5; 8 bases are shared with TRBD1. J gave up 2 bases and V 4 bases, and 10 bases lay outside the gene matches. The CDR3 runs 17 residues. CDR1 is LNHDA, CDR2 SQIVND, per germline (reference sequence). CDR3 in amino acids: CASSTGQGQAGNQPQHF. DNA of the CDR3: TGTGCCAGTAGTACAGGACAGGGCCAGGCAGGCAATCAGCCCCAGCATTTT.

The chain has TRBV3-1 (or the pseudogene TRBV3-2) and TRBJ1-4; no clear D gene. The V end lost 5 bases, the J end lost 7 bases, and 8 bases lay between the germline ends. This CDR3 has 12 amino acids. Germline CDR1 and CDR2: LGHDT and YNNKEL (reference sequence). CDR3 in amino acids: CASSAVSEKLFF. DNA for the CDR3: TGTGCCAGCAGCGCGGTGAGTGAAAAACTGTTTTTT.

A word on this clone: The same CDR3 is also encoded by other DNA sequences in this sample. This chain uses TRBV6-5 with TRBJ1-2; 7 positions agree with TRBD1. The germline CDR1 and CDR2 sequences are MNHEY and SVGAGI. V dropped 0 bases and J dropped 4; count of bases not matched to a gene: 8. This CDR3 is 16 amino acids long. The CDR3 DNA reads as TGTGCCAGCAGTTACTCCCGGACAGGCGCGGGCTATGGCTACACCTTC. Translated, it gives CASSYSRTGAGYGYTF.

This chain links TRBV30 with TRBJ1-1, with TRBD1 as a possible D gene (5 bases). V dropped 8 bases and J dropped 4 bases, with 17 bases sitting between them. The CDR3 totals 13 residues. From germline, CDR1 is GTSNPN and CDR2 SVGIG (reference sequence). The CDR3 DNA sequence: TGTGCCGGATCACGGGGGGTCGTCACTGAAGCTTTCTTT. Protein: CAGSRGVVTEAFF.